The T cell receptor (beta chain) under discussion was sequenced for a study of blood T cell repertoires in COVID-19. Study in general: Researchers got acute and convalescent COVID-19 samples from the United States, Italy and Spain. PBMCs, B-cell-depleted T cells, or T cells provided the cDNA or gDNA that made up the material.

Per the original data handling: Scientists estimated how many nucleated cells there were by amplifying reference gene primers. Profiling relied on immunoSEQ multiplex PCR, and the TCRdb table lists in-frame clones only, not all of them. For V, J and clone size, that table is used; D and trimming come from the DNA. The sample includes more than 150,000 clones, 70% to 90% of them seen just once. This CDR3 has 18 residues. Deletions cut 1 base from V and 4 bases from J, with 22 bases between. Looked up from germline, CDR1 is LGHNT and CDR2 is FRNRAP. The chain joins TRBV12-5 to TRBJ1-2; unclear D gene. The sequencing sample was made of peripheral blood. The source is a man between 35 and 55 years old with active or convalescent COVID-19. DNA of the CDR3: TGTGCTAGTGGTTTGGACGGGTGGCACACGCAGCCCTTCTATGGCTACACCTTC. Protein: CASGLDGWHTQPFYGYTF. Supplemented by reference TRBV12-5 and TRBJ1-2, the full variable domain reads DARVTQTPRHKVTEMGQEVTMRCQPILGHNTVFWYRQTMMQGLELLAYFRNRAPLDDSGMPKDRFSAEMPDATLATLKIQPSEPRDSAVYFCASGLDGWHTQPFYGYTFGSGTRLTVV.